This T cell receptor beta chain was identified during a study of OX40 agonist ivuxolimab in advanced cancers. CDR3 size: 21 residues. V lost 1 base to trimming and J lost 0 bases; unmatched junction nucleotides: 18. Germline values: CDR1 SGHRS, CDR2 YFSETQ. This clone was detected only once. Clones were sequenced by immunoSEQ multiplex PCR, and TCRdb holds only the in-frame ones, with some missing. The data hold fewer than 100,000 clones, with approximately 93% observed a single time. The rearrangement uses TRBV5-1 and TRBJ2-1; the match to TRBD2 covers 8 bases. The material sequenced was CD4+ or CD8+ T cells sorted from blood, taken in a trial of the OX40 agonist ivuxolimab. This receptor was obtained from an adult with an advanced solid tumor such as melanoma, head and neck, liver or kidney cancer. CDR3 coding DNA: TGCGCCAGCAGCTTGTTAAGGTTGCGGGAGGTTACAGAAAGCTCCTACAATGAGCAGTTCTTC. Its protein is CASSLLRLREVTESSYNEQFF.